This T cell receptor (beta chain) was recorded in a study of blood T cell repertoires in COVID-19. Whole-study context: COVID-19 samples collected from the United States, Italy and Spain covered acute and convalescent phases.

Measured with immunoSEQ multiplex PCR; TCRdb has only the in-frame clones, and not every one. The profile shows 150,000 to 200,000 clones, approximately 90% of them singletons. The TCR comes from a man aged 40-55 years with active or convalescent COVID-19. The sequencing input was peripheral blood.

The CDR3 region is CASSIVRGYNEKLFF. The DNA for the CDR3 is TGTGCCAGTAGTATAGTCCGGGGATATAATGAAAAACTGTTTTTT. The chain joins TRBV19 to TRBJ1-4, with D unresolved. The CDR3 is 15 residues long. The V and J ends lost 1 base and 4 bases respectively, with 10 bases between them. The germline V gene encodes CDR1 LNHDA and CDR2 SQIVND (reference sequence).